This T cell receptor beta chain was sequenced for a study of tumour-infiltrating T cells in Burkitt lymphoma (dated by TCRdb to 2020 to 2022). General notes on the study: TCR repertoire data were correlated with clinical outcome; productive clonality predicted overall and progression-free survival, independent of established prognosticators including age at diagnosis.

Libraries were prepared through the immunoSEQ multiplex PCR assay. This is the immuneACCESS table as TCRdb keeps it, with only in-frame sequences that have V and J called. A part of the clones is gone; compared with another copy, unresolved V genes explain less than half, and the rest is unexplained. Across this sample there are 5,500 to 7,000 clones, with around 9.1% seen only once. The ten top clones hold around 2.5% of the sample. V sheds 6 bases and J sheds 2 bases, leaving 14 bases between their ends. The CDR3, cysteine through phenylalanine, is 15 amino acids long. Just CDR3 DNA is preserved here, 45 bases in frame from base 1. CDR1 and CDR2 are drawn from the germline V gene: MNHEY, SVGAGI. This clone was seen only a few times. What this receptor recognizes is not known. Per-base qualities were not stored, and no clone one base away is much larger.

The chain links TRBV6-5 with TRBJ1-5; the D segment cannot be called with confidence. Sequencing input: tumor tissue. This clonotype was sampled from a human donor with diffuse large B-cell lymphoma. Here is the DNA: TGTGCCAGCAGCTTTCTAAAAGGTGGCAATCAGCCCCAGCATTTT. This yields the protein CASSFLKGGNQPQHF.